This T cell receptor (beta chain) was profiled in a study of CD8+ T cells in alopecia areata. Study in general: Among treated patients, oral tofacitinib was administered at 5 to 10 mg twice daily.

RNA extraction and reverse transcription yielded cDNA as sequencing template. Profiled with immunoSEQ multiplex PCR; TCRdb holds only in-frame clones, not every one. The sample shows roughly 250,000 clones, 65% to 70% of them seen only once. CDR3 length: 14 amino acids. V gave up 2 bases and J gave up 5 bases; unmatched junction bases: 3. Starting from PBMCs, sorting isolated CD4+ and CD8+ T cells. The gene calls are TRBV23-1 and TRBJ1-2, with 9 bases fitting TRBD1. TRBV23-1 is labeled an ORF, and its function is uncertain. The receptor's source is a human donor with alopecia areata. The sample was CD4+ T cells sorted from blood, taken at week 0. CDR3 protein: CASSQDRGSYGYTF. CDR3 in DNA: TGCGCCAGCAGTCAAGACAGGGGGAGTTATGGCTACACCTTC.